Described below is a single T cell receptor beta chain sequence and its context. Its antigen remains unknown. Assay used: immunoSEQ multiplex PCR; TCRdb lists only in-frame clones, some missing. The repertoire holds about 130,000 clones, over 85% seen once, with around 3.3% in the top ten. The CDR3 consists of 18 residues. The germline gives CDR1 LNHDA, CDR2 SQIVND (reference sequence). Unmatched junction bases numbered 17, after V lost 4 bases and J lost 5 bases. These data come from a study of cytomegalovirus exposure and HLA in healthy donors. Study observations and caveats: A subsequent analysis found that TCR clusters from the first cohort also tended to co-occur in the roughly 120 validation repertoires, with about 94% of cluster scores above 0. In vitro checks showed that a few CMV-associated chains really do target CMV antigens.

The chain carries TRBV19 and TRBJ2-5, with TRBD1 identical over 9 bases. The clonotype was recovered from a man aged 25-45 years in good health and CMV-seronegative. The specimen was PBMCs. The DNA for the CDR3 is TGTGCCAGTAGTACCGGCCTATCACGGGACAGGGCGTGGGAGACCCAGTACTTC. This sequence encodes CASSTGLSRDRAWETQYF.